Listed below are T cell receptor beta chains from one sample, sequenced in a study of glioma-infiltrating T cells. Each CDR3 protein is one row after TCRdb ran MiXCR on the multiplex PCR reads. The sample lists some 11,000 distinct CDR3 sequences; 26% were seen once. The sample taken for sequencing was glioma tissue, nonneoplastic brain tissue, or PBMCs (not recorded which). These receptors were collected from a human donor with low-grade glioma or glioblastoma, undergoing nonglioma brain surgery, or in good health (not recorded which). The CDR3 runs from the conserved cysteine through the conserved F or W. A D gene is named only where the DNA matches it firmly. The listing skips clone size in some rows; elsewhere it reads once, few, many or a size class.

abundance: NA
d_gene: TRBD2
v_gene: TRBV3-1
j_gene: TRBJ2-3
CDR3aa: CASSTRTSGTDTQYF
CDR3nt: TGTGCCAGCAGCACCCGGACTAGCGGGACAGATACGCAGTATTTT

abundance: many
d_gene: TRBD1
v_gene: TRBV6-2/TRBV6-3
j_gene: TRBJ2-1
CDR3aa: CASSGTGVPYNEQFF
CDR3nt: TGTGCCAGTAGCGGGACAGGGGTTCCGTACAATGAGCAGTTCTTC

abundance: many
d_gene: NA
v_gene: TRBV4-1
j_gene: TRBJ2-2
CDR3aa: CASWAGSGELFF
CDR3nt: TGCGCCAGCTGGGCGGGGTCCGGGGAGCTGTTTTTT

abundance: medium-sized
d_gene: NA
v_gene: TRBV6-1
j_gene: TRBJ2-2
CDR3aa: CASKRASETGELFF
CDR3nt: TGTGCCAGCAAGAGGGCTAGCGAAACTGGGGAGCTGTTTTTT

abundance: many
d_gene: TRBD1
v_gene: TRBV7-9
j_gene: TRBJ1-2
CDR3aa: CASSLGQGTYGYTF
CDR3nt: TGTGCCAGCAGCTTGGGACAGGGTACCTATGGCTACACCTTC

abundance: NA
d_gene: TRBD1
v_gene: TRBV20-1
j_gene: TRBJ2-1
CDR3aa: CSLGTEIYNERFF
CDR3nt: TGCAGTCTTGGGACAGAAATTTACAATGAGCGGTTCTTC

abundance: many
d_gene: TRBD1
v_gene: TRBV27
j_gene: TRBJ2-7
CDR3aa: CASSLKGTELYEQYF
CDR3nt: TGTGCCAGCAGCCTAAAGGGGACAGAACTCTACGAGCAGTACTTC

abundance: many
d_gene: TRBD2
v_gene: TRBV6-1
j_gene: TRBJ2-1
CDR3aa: CASSEAWREGTEQFF
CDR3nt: TGTGCCAGCAGTGAAGCGTGGAGGGAGGGTACTGAGCAGTTCTTC

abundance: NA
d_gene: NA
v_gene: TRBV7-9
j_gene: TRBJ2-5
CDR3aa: CASSLASRQETQYF
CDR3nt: TGTGCCAGCAGCTTAGCGTCGCGTCAAGAGACCCAGTACTTC

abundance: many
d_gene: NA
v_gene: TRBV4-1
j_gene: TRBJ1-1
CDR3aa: CASSPIARQTNTEAFF
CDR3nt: TGCGCCAGCAGCCCCATCGCGCGACAGACGAACACTGAAGCTTTCTTT

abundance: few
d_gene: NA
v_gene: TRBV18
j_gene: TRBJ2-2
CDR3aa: CASSIGNTGELFF
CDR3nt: TGTGCCAGCTCAATCGGAAACACCGGGGAGCTGTTTTTT

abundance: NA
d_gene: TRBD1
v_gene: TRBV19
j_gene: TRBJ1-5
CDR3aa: CASTSGGTATRPQHF
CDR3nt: TGTGCCAGTACTTCAGGGGGGACAGCCACCCGGCCCCAGCATTTT

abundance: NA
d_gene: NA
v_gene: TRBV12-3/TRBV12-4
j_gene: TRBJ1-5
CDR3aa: CASSLRGEGDQPQHF
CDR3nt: TGTGCCAGCAGTTTAAGGGGGGAGGGGGATCAGCCCCAGCATTTT

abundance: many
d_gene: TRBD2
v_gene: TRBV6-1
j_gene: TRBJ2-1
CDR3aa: CASSDPGLADQGSYNEQFF
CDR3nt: TGTGCCAGCAGTGATCCGGGACTAGCGGATCAGGGCTCCTACAATGAGCAGTTCTTC

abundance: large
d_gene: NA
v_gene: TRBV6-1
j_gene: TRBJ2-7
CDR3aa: CASSSREGGYEQYF
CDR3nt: TGTGCCAGCAGTTCCCGAGAGGGCGGCTACGAGCAGTACTTC

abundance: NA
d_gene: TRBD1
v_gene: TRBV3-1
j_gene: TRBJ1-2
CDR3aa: CASSPSSGQIYGYTF
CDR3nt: TGTGCCAGCAGCCCAAGTTCGGGACAGATCTATGGCTACACCTTC

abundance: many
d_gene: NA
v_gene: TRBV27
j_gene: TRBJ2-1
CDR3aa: CASSLGLSNSNEQFF
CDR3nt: TGTGCCAGCAGTTTAGGACTATCAAACAGCAATGAGCAGTTCTTC

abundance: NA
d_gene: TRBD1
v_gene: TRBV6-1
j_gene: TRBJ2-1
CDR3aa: CASSSRNRGRGDPGSNNEQFF
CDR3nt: TGTGCCAGCAGCTCCCGGAACAGGGGGCGCGGGGACCCGGGCTCCAACAATGAGCAGTTCTTC

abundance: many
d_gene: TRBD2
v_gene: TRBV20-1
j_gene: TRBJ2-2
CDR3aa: CSASGLRTSGDYTGELFF
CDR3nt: TGCAGTGCTAGCGGTCTGCGGACTAGCGGGGATTACACCGGGGAGCTGTTTTTT

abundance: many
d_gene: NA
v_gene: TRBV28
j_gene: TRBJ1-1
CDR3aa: CASSFGLLRINTEAFF
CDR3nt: TGTGCCAGCAGTTTCGGCTTGTTGCGGATTAACACTGAAGCTTTCTTT

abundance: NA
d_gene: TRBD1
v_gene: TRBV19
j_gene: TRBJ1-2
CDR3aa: CASSTVTGVDYGYTF
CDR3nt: TGTGCCAGTAGTACCGTCACAGGGGTCGACTATGGCTACACCTTC

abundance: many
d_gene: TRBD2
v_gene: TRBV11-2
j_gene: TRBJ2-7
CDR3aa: CASSSSGSDEQYF
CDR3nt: TGTGCCAGCAGCTCTAGCGGGAGCGACGAGCAGTACTTC

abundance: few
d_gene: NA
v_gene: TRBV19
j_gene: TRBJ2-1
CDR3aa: CASSQVAEDNEQFF
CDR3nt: TGTGCCAGTAGTCAGGTAGCGGAAGACAATGAGCAGTTCTTC

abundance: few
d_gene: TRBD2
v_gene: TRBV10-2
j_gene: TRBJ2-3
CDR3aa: CASSESSGGGDTQYF
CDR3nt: TGCGCCAGCAGTGAGTCTAGCGGGGGGGGAGATACGCAGTATTTT

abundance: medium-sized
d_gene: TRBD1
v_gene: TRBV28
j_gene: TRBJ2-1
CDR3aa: CASSRTDRGLGEQFF
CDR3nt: TGTGCCAGCAGTCGTACGGACAGGGGGCTTGGTGAGCAGTTCTTC

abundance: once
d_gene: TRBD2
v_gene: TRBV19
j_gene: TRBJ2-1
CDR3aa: CASSRIGTSGRLPYNEKFF
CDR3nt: TGTGCCAGTAGTCGAATCGGGACTAGCGGGAGGCTACCCTACAATGAGAAGTTCTTC

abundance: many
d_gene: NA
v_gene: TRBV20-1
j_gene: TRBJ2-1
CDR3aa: CSAVLARGHNEQFF
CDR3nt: TGCAGTGCTGTCCTAGCGCGCGGCCACAATGAGCAGTTCTTC

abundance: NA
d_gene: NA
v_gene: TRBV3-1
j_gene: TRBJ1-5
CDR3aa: CASSHGGSDQPQHF
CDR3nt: TGTGCCAGCAGCCATGGGGGTAGCGATCAGCCCCAGCATTTT

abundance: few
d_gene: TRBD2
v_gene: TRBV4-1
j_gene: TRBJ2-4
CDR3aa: CASSPNRLAGRLAKNIQYF
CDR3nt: TGCGCCAGCAGCCCCAACCGACTAGCGGGCAGACTAGCCAAAAACATTCAGTACTTC

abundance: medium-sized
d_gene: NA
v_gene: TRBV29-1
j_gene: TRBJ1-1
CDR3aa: CSVYKGDGVNTEAFF
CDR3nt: TGCAGCGTATATAAGGGGGACGGGGTGAACACTGAAGCTTTCTTT

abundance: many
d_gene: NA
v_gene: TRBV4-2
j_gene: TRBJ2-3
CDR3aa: CASSQVEDTQYF
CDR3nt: TGTGCCAGCAGCCAAGTCGAAGATACGCAGTATTTT

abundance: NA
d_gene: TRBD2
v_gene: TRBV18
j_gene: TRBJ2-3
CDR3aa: CASSRLAGKDTQYF
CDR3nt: TGTGCCAGCTCCCGACTAGCGGGAAAAGATACGCAGTATTTT

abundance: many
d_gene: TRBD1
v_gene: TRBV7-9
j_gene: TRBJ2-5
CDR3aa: CASSLSGTGQYF
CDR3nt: TGTGCCAGCAGCTTATCCGGGACAGGGCAGTACTTC

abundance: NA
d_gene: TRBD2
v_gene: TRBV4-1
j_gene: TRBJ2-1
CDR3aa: CASSQEKLAGARERRNEQFF
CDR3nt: TGCGCCAGCAGCCAAGAAAAGTTGGCGGGAGCCAGAGAGCGTAGAAATGAGCAGTTCTTC

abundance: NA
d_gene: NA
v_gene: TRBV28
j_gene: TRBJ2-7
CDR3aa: CASSPGGPPPYEQYF
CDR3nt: TGTGCCAGCAGTCCCGGAGGCCCCCCCCCCTACGAGCAGTACTTC

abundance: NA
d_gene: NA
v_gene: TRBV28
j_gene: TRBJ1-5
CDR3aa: CASSFLGGAEQPQHF
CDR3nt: TGTGCCAGCAGTTTCTTGGGGGGCGCAGAGCAGCCCCAGCATTTT

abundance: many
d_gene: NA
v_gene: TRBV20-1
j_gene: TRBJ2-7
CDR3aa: CSARETELSYEQYF
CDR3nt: TGCAGTGCTAGAGAAACGGAACTCTCCTACGAGCAGTACTTC

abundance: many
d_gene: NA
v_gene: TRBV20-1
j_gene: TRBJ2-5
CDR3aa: CSAPPASGTQETQYF
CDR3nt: TGCAGTGCCCCTCCCGCCAGCGGAACCCAAGAGACCCAGTACTTC

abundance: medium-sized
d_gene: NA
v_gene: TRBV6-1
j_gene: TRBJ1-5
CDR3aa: CASSYESDYQPQHF
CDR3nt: TGTGCCAGCAGTTATGAATCAGATTATCAGCCCCAGCATTTT

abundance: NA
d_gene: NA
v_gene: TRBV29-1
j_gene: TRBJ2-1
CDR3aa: CSVASNEQFF
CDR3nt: TGCAGCGTTGCAAGCAATGAGCAGTTCTTC

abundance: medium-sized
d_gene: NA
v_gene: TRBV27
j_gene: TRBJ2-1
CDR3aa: CASKQGDYNEQFF
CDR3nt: TGTGCCAGCAAACAGGGAGATTACAATGAGCAGTTCTTC

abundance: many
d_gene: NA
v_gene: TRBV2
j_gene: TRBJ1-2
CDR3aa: CASSPGQDDGYTF
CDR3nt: TGTGCCAGCAGCCCGGGGCAGGACGATGGCTACACCTTC

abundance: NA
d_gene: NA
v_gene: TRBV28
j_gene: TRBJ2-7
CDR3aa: CASRPTGKRYKQYF
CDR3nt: TGTGCCAGCAGACCGACGGGGAAACGGTACAAGCAGTACTTC

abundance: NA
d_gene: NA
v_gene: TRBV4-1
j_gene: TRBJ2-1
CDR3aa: CASSQEVLGSGPNNEQFF
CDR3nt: TGCGCCAGCAGCCAAGAGGTTTTGGGTAGCGGTCCCAACAATGAGCAGTTCTTC

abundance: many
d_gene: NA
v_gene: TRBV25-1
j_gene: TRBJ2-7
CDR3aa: CASSESRQVASYEQYF
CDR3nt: TGTGCCAGCAGTGAATCCCGACAGGTAGCCTCCTACGAGCAGTACTTC

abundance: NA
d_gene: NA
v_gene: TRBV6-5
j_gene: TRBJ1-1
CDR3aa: CASSLALDTEALF
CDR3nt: TGTGCCAGCAGTTTGGCCCTTGACACTGAAGCTTTGTTT

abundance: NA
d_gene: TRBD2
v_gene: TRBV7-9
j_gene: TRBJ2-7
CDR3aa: CASSLERTSGRYEQYF
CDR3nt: TGTGCCAGCAGCTTAGAGCGGACTAGCGGCCGCTACGAGCAGTACTTC

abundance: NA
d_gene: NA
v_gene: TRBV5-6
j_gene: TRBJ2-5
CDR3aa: CASSLQGPGETQYF
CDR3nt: TGTGCCAGCAGCCTGCAGGGACCAGGAGAGACCCAGTACTTC

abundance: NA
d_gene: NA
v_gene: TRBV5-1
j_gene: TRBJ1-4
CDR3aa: CASSPSGEKLFF
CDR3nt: TGCGCCAGCAGCCCCTCGGGGGAAAAACTGTTTTTT

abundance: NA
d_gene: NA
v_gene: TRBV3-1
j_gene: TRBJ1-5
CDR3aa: CASTQDPPGENSNQPQHF
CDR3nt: TGTGCCAGCACCCAAGATCCCCCAGGTGAAAATAGCAATCAGCCCCAGCATTTT

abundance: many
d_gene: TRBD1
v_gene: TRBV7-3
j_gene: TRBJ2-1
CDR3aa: CASSSGTGESNEQFF
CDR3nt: TGTGCCAGCAGCTCCGGGACAGGGGAAAGCAATGAGCAGTTCTTC

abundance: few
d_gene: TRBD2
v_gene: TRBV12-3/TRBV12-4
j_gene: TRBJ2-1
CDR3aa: CASSRSGGNEQFF
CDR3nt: TGTGCCAGCAGCCGTAGCGGGGGTAATGAGCAGTTCTTC

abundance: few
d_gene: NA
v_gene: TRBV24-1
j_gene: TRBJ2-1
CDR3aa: CATSDLQTDRNEQFF
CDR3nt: TGTGCCACCAGTGATTTGCAGACTGACAGAAATGAGCAGTTCTTC

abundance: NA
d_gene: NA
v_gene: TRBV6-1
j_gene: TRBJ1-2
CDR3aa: CASRPPGTLYGYTF
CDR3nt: TGTGCCAGCAGGCCGCCCGGGACCCTATATGGCTACACCTTC

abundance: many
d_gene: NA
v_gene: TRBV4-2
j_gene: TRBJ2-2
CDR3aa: CASSQAVLAGELFF
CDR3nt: TGTGCCAGCAGCCAAGCGGTTCTGGCCGGGGAGCTGTTTTTT